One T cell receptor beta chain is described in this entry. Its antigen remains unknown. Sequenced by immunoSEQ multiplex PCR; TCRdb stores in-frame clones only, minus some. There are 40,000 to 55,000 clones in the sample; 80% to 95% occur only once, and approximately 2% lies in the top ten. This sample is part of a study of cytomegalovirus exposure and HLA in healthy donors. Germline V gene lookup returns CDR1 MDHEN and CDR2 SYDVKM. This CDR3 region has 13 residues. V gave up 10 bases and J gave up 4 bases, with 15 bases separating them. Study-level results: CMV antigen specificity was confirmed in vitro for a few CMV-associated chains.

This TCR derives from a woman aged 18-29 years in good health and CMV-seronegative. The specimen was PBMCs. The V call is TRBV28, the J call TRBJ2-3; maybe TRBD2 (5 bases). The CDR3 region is CATAAEGADTQYF. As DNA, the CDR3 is TGTGCCACCGCGGCCGAGGGCGCAGATACGCAGTATTTT.